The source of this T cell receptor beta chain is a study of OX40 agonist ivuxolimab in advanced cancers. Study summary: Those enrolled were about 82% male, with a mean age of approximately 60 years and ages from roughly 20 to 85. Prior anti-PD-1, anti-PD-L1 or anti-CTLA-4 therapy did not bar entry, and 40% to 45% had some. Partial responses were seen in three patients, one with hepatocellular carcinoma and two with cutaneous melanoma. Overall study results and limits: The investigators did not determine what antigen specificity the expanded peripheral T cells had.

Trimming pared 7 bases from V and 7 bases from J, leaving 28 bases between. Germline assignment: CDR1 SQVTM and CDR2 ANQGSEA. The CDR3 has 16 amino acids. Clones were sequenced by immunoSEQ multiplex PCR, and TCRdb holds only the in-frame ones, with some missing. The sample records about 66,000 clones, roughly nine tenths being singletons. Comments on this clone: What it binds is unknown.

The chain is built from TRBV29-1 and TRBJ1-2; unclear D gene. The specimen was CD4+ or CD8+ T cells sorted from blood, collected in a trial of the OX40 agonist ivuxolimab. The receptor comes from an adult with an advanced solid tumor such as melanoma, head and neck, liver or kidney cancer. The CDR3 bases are TGCAGCGCCCCGGGGAGTCGGGAAGGGCCTATCGGTGGCTACACCTTC. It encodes CSAPGSREGPIGGYTF.